This T cell receptor (beta chain) is from a study of T cells in Graves' hyperthyroidism and ophthalmopathy. Overall study: Specimen type is peripheral blood, collected at initial diagnosis prior to any treatment.

Germline values: CDR1 SNHLY, CDR2 FYNNEI. The germline V and J ends were trimmed by 6 bases and 4 bases, with 16 bases remaining between them. The CDR3 is 16 amino acids. Study-wide results and limits: Ophthalmopathy, which appeared later, was predicted by the model a median about 6.8 months before onset. Separation of ophthalmopathy from stable hyperthyroidism was achieved by a 13 V-J model.

Regions amplified from RNA transcripts were the TCR beta CDR3 regions. HTBI primers were used for first-round RT-PCR of the TCR CDR3. One entry per CDR3 protein, called by TCRdb with MiXCR from the multiplex PCR reads. Among around 350,000 distinct CDR3 sequences listed, 15% to 20% were seen once. This clonotype has a count of ten or more. Its antigen is as yet unknown. This chain connects TRBV2 to TRBJ1-6; weak D call: TRBD1 (5 bases). The TCR originated in a woman aged 18 to 35 with Graves' hyperthyroidism. Sample: blood. CDR3 amino acids: CASRETAHFYNSPLHF. The DNA for the CDR3 is TGTGCCAGCAGGGAGACAGCGCATTTTTATAATTCACCCCTCCACTTT.